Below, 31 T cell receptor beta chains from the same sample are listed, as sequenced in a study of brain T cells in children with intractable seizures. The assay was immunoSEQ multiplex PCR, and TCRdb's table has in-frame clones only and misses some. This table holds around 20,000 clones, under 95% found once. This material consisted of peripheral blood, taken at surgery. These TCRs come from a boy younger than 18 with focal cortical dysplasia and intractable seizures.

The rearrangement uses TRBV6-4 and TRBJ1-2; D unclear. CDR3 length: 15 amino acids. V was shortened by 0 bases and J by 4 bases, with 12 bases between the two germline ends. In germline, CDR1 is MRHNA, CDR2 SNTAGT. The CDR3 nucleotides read TGTGCCAGCAGTGACTCCGAGGGCGCAGGCTATGGCTACACCTTC. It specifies CASSDSEGAGYGYTF.

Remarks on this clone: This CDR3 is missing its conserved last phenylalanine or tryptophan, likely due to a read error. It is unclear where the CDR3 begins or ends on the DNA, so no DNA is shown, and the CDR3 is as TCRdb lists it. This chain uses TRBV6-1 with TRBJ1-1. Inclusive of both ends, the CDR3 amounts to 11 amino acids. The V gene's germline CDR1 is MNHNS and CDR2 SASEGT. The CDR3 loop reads CASSEALSRDG.

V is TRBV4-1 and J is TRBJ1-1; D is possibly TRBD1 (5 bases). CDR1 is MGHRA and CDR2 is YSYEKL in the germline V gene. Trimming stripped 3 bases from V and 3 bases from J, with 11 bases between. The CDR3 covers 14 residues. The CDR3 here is CASSHVTGYTEAFF. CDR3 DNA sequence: TGCGCCAGCAGCCACGTTACAGGCTACACTGAAGCTTTCTTT.

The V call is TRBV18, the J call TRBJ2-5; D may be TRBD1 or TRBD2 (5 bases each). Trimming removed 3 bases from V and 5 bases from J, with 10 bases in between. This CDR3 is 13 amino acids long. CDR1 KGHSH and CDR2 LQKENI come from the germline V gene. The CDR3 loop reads CASSPGEGETQYF. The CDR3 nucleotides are TGTGCCAGCTCACCGGGGGAAGGGGAGACCCAGTACTTC.

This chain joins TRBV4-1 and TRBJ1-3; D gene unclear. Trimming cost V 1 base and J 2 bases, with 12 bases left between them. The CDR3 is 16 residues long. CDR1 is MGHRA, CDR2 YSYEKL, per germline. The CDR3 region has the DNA TGCGCCAGCAGCCAAGTTATCGTGCCCACTGGAAACACCATATATTTT. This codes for CASSQVIVPTGNTIYF.

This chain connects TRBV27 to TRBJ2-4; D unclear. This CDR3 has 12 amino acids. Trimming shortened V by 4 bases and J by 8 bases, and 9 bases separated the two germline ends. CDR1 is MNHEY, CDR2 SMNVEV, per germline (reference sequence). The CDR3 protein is CASSSLRDIQYF. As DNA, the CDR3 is TGTGCCAGCAGTTCCCTAAGGGACATTCAGTACTTC.

The CDR3 region has the DNA TGTGCCTGGAGTGACACAGATACGCAGTATTTT. It codes for CAWSDTDTQYF. This rearrangement joins TRBV30 to TRBJ2-3, with unresolved D. Trimming took 1 base from V and 2 from J, leaving 1 base between them. This CDR3 is 11 amino acids long. Germline CDR1 reads GTSNPN; CDR2 reads SVGIG (reference sequence).

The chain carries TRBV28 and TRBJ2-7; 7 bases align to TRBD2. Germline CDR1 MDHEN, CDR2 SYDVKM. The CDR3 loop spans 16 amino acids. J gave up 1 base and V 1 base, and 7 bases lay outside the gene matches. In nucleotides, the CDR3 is TGTGCCAGCAGTTTATATCAGGGAGGGAGTTCCTACGAGCAGTACTTC. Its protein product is CASSLYQGGSSYEQYF.

DNA of the CDR3: TGTGCCAGCAGCTTAATGACAGGGGGGACTGAAGCTTTCTTT. This sequence encodes CASSLMTGGTEAFF. The rearrangement joins TRBV7-9 to TRBJ1-1, with 9 bases fitting TRBD1. The CDR3 totals 14 residues. V shed 2 bases and J 5 bases; nucleotides not matched to a gene: 3. Germline V gives CDR1 SEHNR, CDR2 FQNEAQ (reference sequence).

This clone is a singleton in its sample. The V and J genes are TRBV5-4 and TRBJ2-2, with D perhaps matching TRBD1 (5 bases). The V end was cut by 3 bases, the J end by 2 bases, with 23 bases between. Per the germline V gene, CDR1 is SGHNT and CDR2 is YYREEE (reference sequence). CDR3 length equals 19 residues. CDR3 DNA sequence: TGTGCCAGCAGCTCACCCCCTGGACATACCCCTACTAACACCGGGGAGCTGTTTTTT. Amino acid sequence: CASSSPPGHTPTNTGELFF.

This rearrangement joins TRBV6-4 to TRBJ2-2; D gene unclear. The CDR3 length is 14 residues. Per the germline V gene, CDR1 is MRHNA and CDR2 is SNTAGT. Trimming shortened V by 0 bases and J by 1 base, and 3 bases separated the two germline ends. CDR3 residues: CASSDSGNTGELFF. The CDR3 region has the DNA TGTGCCAGCAGTGACTCAGGGAACACCGGGGAGCTGTTTTTT.

CDR3 coding DNA: TGTGCCAGCAGCGACCGTGGGTCGCTGGCGGCCAACGTCCTGACTTTC. Protein sequence: CASSDRGSLAANVLTF. This chain uses TRBV7-9 with TRBJ2-6; D gene unclear. Per germline, CDR1 SEHNR and CDR2 FQNEAQ (reference sequence). The CDR3 consists of 16 residues. Trimming cost V 5 bases and J 6 bases, with 17 bases left between them.

CDR3 nucleotides: TGCAGCGTTGAAGGCAACAATGAGCAGTTCTTC. Translating it yields CSVEGNNEQFF. The V call is TRBV29-1, the J call TRBJ2-1; D gene ambiguous. Looked up from germline, CDR1 is SQVTM and CDR2 is ANQGSEA. The CDR3 is 11 residues long. V shed 1 base and J shed 5 bases, with 3 bases lying between them.

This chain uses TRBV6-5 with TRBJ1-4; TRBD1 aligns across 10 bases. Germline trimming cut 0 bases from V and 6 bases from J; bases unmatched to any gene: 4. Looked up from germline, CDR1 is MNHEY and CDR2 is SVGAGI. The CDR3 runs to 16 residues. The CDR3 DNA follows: TGTGCCAGCAGTTACTCGACAGGGGGCGCATATGAAAAACTGTTTTTT. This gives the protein CASSYSTGGAYEKLFF.

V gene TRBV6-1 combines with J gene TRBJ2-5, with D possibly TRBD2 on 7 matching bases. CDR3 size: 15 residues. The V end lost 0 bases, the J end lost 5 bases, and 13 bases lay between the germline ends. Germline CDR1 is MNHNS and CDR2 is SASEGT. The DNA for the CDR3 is TGTGCCAGCAGTGAAGCGAGGGGGGGGGCGGAGACCCAGTACTTC. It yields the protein CASSEARGGAETQYF.

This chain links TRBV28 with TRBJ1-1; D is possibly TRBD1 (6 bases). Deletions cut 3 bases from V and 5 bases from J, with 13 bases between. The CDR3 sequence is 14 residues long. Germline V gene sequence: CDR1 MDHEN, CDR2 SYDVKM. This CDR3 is CASSFRGRGTEAFF. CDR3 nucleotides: TGTGCCAGCAGTTTCCGAGGGAGGGGGACTGAAGCTTTCTTT.

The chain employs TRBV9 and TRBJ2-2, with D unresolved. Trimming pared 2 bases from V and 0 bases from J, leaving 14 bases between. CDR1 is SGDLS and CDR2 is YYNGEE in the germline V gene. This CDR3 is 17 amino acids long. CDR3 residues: CASSVPGRSTNTGELFF. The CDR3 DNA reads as TGTGCCAGCAGCGTCCCCGGCCGGTCGACGAACACCGGGGAGCTGTTTTTT.

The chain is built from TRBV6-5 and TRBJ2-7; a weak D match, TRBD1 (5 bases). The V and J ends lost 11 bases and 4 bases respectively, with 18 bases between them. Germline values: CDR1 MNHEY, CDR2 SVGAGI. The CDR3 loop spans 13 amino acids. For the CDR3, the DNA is TGTGCCGCGGCGGCAGGGATCCCTTACGAGCAGTACTTC. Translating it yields CAAAAGIPYEQYF.

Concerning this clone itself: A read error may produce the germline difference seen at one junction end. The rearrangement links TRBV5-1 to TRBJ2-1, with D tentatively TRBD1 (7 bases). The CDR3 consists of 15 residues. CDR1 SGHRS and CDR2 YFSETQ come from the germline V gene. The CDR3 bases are TGCGCCAGCAGCTTGCAGGGGGGCTCCAACAATGAGCAGTTCTTC. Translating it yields CASSLQGGSNNEQFF.

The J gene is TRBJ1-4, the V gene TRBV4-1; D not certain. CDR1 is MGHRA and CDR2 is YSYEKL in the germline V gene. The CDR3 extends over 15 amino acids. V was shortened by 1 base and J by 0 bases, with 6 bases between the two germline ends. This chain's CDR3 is CASSQGGPTNEKLFF. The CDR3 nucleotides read TGCGCCAGCAGCCAAGGCGGGCCAACTAATGAAAAACTGTTTTTT.

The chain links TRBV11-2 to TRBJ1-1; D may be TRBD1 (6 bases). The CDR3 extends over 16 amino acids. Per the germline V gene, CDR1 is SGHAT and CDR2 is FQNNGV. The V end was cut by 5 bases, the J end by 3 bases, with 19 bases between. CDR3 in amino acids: CASSPRAPEGDTEAFF. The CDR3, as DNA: TGTGCCAGCAGCCCCCGTGCGCCCGAGGGGGACACTGAAGCTTTCTTT.

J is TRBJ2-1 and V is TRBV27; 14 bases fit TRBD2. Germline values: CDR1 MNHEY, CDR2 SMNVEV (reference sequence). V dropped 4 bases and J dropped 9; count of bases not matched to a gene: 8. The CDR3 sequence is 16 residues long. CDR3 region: CASSSSTSGGASEQFF. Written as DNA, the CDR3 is TGTGCCAGCAGTTCCTCGACTAGCGGGGGGGCAAGTGAGCAGTTCTTC.

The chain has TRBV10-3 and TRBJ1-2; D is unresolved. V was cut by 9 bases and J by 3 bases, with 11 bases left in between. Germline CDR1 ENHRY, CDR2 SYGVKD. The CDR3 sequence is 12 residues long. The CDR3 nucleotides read TGTGCCATTTCGATGGATCACTATGGCTACACCTTC. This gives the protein CAISMDHYGYTF.

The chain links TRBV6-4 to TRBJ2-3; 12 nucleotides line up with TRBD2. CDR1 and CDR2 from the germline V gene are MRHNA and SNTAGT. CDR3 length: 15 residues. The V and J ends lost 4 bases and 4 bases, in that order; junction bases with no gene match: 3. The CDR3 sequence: CASSASGGASDTQYF. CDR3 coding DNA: TGTGCCAGCAGTGCTAGCGGGGGGGCCTCAGATACGCAGTATTTT.

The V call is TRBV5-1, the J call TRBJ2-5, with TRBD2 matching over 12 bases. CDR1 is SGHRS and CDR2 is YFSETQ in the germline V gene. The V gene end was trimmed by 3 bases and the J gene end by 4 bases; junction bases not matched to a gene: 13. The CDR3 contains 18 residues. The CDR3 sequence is CASSYRASGGAGGETQYF. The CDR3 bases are TGCGCCAGCAGCTACAGGGCTAGCGGGGGGGCCGGTGGAGAGACCCAGTACTTC.

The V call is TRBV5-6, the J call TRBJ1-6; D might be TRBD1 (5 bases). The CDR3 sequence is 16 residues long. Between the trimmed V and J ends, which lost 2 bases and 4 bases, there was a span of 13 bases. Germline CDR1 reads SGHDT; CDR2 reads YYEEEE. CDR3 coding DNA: TGTGCCAGCAGCTTCCCCGCGGGGGGATATAATTCACCCCTCCACTTT. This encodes CASSFPAGGYNSPLHF.

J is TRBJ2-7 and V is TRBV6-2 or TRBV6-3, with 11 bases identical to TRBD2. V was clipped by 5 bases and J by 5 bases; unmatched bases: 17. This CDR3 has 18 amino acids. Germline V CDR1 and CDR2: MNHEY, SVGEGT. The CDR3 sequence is CASSDNSYTSGSGNEQYV. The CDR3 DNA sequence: TGTGCCAGCAGTGACAACTCCTATACTAGCGGGAGTGGGAACGAGCAGTACGTC.

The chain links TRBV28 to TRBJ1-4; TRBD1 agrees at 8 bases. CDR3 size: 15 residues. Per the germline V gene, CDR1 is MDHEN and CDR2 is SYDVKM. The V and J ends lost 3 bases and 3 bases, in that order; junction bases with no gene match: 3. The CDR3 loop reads CASSLQGASNEKLFF. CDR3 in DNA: TGTGCCAGCAGTTTGCAGGGGGCATCTAATGAAAAACTGTTTTTT.

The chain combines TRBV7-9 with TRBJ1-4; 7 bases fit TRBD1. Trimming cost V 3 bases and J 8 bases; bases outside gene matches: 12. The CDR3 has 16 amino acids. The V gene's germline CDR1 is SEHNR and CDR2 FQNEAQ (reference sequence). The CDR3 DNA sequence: TGTGCCAGCAGCTTTACTTCACAGGGGATAGAGGAAAAACTGTTTTTT. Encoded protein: CASSFTSQGIEEKLFF.

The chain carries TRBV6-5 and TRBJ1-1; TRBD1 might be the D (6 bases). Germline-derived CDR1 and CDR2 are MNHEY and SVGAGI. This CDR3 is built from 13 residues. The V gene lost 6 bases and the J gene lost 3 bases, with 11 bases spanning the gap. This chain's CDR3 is CASSTRQDTEAFF. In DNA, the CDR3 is TGTGCCAGCAGCACGAGACAGGACACTGAAGCTTTCTTT.

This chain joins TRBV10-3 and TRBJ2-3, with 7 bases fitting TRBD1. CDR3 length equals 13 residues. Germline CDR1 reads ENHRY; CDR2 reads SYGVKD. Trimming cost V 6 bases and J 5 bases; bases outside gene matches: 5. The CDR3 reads CAISLTGEDTQYF. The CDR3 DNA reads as TGTGCCATCAGCCTAACAGGGGAAGATACGCAGTATTTT.